The sequence of this T cell receptor beta chain was determined in a study of cytomegalovirus exposure and HLA in healthy donors. The germline V gene has CDR1 SGHRS and CDR2 YFSETQ. With 2 bases clipped from V and 2 bases from J, the junction kept 3 bases outside the gene matches. CDR3 length: 15 amino acids. This clone was seen just once. The antigen is unknown. Study outcomes and limitations: The only immune exposure information that was available was CMV serostatus. HLA allele associations emerged for roughly 17,000 TCR beta sequences in a later analysis, at 0.05 false discovery rate. The study designated 150 or so TCR beta chains cytomegalovirus-associated. TCR beta sequences reportedly predicted the HLA-A and HLA-B alleles of most subjects accurately.

Use of 60 Vbeta and 13 Jbeta primers characterized the PCR. Produced via immunoSEQ multiplex PCR; TCRdb's table is partial and in-frame only. The table includes 180,000 or so clones, 82% detected once. V usage is TRBV5-1 and J usage is TRBJ2-5, with TRBD2 matching 10 bases. The source material was PBMCs. This TCR came from a boy aged 2 to 10 in good health and CMV-seronegative. The CDR3 loop reads CASSFLLAGQETQYF. For the CDR3, the DNA is TGCGCCAGCAGCTTTTTACTAGCGGGGCAAGAGACCCAGTACTTC.